This TCR beta chain was recovered during a study of early T cells in non-severe SARS-CoV-2 infection. The overall study: Unsorted whole-blood RNA was sequenced in bulk, leaving chains unpaired.

The CDR3 has 10 residues. Germline CDR1 reads DFQATT; CDR2 reads SNEGSKA (reference sequence). The V and J ends lost 2 bases and 11 bases respectively, with 9 bases between them. Study-wide results and caveats: Matching against VDJdb likely underestimated virus-specific expansions, favoring anti-spike CD8.

Concerning this clonotype itself: Antigen unknown.

Unique molecular identifiers tagged individual cDNA molecules. Each CDR3 protein is one row after TCRdb ran MiXCR on the 5' RACE reads. This table has around 50,000 distinct CDR3 sequences, about 9.3% appearing once. The TCR comes from an adult who was a healthcare worker with PCR-confirmed SARS-CoV-2 infection or an uninfected control (not recorded which). The chain has TRBV20-1 and TRBJ1-2; no reliable D call. The sequencing sample was made of whole blood. The CDR3 coding sequence is TGCAGTGCTAGACTACACAGTTACACCTTC. Its translation: CSARLHSYTF.